Listed below are T cell receptor beta chains from one sample, sequenced in a study of Graves' ophthalmopathy and Graves' hyperthyroidism. TCRdb reanalysed the multiplex PCR reads using MiXCR and keeps one entry per CDR3 protein. Of over a million distinct CDR3 sequences listed, about 36% are singletons. The sample taken for sequencing was peripheral blood or thyroid tissue (not recorded which). All receptors derive from an adult man with Graves' hyperthyroidism. Both conserved end residues are part of each CDR3.

V gene: TRBV19; CDR3 length: 15; J gene: TRBJ1-2; CDR3 protein: CASSILAAGTHGYTF
V gene: TRBV14; CDR3 length: 14; J gene: TRBJ2-2; CDR3 protein: CGSSQKQGIGELFF
V gene: TRBV20-1; CDR3 length: 14; J gene: TRBJ1-5; CDR3 protein: CSASARDSNQPQHF
V gene: TRBV20-1; CDR3 length: 10; J gene: TRBJ2-2; CDR3 protein: CSARSGELFF
V gene: TRBV10-3; CDR3 length: 14; J gene: TRBJ2-7; CDR3 protein: CASRPRGRGYEQYF
V gene: TRBV29-1; CDR3 length: 14; J gene: TRBJ1-1; CDR3 protein: CSVDMEGARAEAFF
V gene: TRBV29-1; CDR3 length: 14; J gene: TRBJ1-1; CDR3 protein: CSVDRVRVNTEAFF
V gene: TRBV10-2; CDR3 length: 17; J gene: TRBJ1-5; CDR3 protein: CASSEPRRQGTNQPQHF
V gene: TRBV30; CDR3 length: 14; J gene: TRBJ1-1; CDR3 protein: CAWSVPGQKTEAFF
V gene: TRBV20-1; CDR3 length: 14; J gene: TRBJ2-7; CDR3 protein: CGTRRGFDLHEQYF
V gene: TRBV7-2; CDR3 length: 15; J gene: TRBJ2-3; CDR3 protein: CASSFGVAGADTQYF
V gene: TRBV5-1; CDR3 length: 16; J gene: TRBJ2-2; CDR3 protein: CASSLAGTKNTGELFF
V gene: TRBV7-9; CDR3 length: 14; J gene: TRBJ2-7; CDR3 protein: CASSLGVRGDEQYF
V gene: TRBV7-9; CDR3 length: 15; J gene: TRBJ2-5; CDR3 protein: CASSLVGGRQETQYF
V gene: TRBV19; CDR3 length: 17; J gene: TRBJ2-7; CDR3 protein: CASSVASLGQGSNEQYF
V gene: TRBV6-5; CDR3 length: 13; J gene: TRBJ2-5; CDR3 protein: CASSYPRGGTQYF
V gene: TRBV20-1; CDR3 length: 12; J gene: TRBJ2-5; CDR3 protein: CSATRESETQYF
V gene: TRBV6-5; CDR3 length: 11; J gene: TRBJ2-7; CDR3 protein: CARATTARGYF
V gene: TRBV2; CDR3 length: 13; J gene: TRBJ2-7; CDR3 protein: CASFRDSGYEQYF
V gene: TRBV20-1; CDR3 length: 16; J gene: TRBJ1-5; CDR3 protein: CSATPLGQGANQPQHF
V gene: TRBV2; CDR3 length: 18; J gene: TRBJ1-1; CDR3 protein: CASSDDVADPRTNTEAFF
V gene: TRBV12-3/TRBV12-4; CDR3 length: 14; J gene: TRBJ2-5; CDR3 protein: CASSYSRVEQTQYF
V gene: TRBV2; CDR3 length: 14; J gene: TRBJ1-4; CDR3 protein: CASSKLDVNEKLFF
V gene: TRBV5-1; CDR3 length: 15; J gene: TRBJ1-2; CDR3 protein: CASRAVGHYNYGYTF
V gene: TRBV2; CDR3 length: 14; J gene: TRBJ1-5; CDR3 protein: CASSEDEGPRPQHF
V gene: TRBV12-3/TRBV12-4; CDR3 length: 16; J gene: TRBJ2-6; CDR3 protein: CASSLSPSLGANVLTF
V gene: TRBV19; CDR3 length: 13; J gene: TRBJ1-2; CDR3 protein: CATRRRGADGYTF
V gene: TRBV7-2; CDR3 length: 15; J gene: TRBJ1-5; CDR3 protein: CASRSPEYSNQPQHF
V gene: TRBV5-4; CDR3 length: 16; J gene: TRBJ2-7; CDR3 protein: CASSMYQGPSSYEQYF
V gene: TRBV7-9; CDR3 length: 15; J gene: TRBJ2-7; CDR3 protein: CASTYGGGQTYEQYF
V gene: TRBV29-1; CDR3 length: 12; J gene: TRBJ2-3; CDR3 protein: CSVPWLADTQYF
V gene: TRBV7-9; CDR3 length: 14; J gene: TRBJ1-3; CDR3 protein: CASTEGYSGNTIYF
V gene: TRBV2; CDR3 length: 13; J gene: TRBJ1-4; CDR3 protein: CASSVGGGGKLFF
V gene: TRBV10-3; CDR3 length: 15; J gene: TRBJ1-6; CDR3 protein: CAISESLGQGSPLHF
V gene: TRBV7-3; CDR3 length: 14; J gene: TRBJ2-7; CDR3 protein: CASSAKLTSYEQYF
V gene: TRBV11-2; CDR3 length: 18; J gene: TRBJ1-1; CDR3 protein: CASSSTRDRGLMNTEAFF
V gene: TRBV12-3/TRBV12-4; CDR3 length: 14; J gene: TRBJ1-6; CDR3 protein: CASSAGTGNSPLHF
V gene: TRBV20-1; CDR3 length: 14; J gene: TRBJ1-1; CDR3 protein: CSARDPRGSTEAFF
V gene: TRBV5-1; CDR3 length: 15; J gene: TRBJ1-1; CDR3 protein: CASSLAPGVNTEAFF
V gene: TRBV9; CDR3 length: 14; J gene: TRBJ1-2; CDR3 protein: CASSFLGQGNGYTF
V gene: TRBV20-1; CDR3 length: 14; J gene: TRBJ2-5; CDR3 protein: CSAILSYGGETQYF
V gene: TRBV29-1; CDR3 length: 15; J gene: TRBJ2-7; CDR3 protein: CSVEDPASGRYEQYF
V gene: TRBV20-1; CDR3 length: 13; J gene: TRBJ1-5; CDR3 protein: CSALDRVGQPQHF
V gene: TRBV29-1; CDR3 length: 11; J gene: TRBJ2-5; CDR3 protein: CSADRRTNQYF
V gene: TRBV4-3; CDR3 length: 16; J gene: TRBJ1-3; CDR3 protein: CASSPSGLSSGNTIYF